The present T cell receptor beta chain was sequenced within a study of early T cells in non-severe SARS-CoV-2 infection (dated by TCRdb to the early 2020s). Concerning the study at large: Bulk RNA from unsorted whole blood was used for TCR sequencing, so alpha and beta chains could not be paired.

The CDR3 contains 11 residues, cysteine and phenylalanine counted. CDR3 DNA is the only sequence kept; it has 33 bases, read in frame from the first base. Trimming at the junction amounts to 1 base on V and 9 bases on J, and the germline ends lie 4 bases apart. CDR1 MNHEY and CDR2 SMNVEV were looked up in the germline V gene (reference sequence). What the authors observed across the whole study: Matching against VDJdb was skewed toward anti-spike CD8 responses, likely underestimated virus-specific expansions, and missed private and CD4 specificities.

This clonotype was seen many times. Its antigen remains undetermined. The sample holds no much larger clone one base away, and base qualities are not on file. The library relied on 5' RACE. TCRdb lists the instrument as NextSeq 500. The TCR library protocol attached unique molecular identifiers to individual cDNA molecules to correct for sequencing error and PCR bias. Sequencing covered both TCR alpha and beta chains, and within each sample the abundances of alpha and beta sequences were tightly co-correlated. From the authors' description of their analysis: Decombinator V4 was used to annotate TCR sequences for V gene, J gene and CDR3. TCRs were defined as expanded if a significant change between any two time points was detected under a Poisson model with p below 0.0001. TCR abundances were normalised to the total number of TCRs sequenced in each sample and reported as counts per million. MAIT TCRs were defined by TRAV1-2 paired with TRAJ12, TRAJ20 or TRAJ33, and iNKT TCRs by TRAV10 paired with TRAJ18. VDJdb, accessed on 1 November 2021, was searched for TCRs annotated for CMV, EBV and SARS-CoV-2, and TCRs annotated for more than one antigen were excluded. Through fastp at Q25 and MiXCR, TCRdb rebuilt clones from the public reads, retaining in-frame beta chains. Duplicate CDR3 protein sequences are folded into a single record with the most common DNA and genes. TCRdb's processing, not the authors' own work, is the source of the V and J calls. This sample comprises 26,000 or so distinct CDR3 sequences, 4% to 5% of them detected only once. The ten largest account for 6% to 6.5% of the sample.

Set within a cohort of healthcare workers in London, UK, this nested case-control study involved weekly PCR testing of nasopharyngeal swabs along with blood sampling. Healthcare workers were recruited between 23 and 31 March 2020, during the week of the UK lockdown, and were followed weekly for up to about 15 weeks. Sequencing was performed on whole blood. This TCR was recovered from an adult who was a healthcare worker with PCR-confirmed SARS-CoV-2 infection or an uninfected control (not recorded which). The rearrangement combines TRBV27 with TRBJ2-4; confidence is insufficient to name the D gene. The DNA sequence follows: TGTGCCAGCAGTTTATGGGGCATTCAGTACTTC. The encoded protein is CASSLWGIQYF.